The sequence of this T cell receptor (beta chain) was determined in a study of cytomegalovirus exposure and HLA in healthy donors. Both 60 Vbeta primers and 13 Jbeta primers went into the PCR. Sequencing used immunoSEQ multiplex PCR; TCRdb keeps in-frame clones, though not all of them. The repertoire includes 150,000 to 200,000 clones, more than 70% of them detected once, and approximately 3% sits in the top ten. Concerning this clone itself: Its antigen remains unidentified.

V was clipped by 2 bases and J by 6 bases; unmatched bases: 2. This CDR3 has 13 amino acids. The germline V gene has CDR1 SGHTA and CDR2 FQGNSA. The study's findings and limits: A missense DCLRE1C variant was associated with V- and J-gene trimming of TCR beta chains in a later analysis, and an independent cohort replicated the association.

The TCR originated in a male donor in good health and CMV-seronegative. Sequencing was done on a sample of PBMCs. The chain has TRBV7-2 and TRBJ1-2; 8 bases map to TRBD1. Here the CDR3 DNA reads TGTGCCAGCAGCTTACAGGGGGCGGATGGCTACACCTTC. Amino acids: CASSLQGADGYTF.